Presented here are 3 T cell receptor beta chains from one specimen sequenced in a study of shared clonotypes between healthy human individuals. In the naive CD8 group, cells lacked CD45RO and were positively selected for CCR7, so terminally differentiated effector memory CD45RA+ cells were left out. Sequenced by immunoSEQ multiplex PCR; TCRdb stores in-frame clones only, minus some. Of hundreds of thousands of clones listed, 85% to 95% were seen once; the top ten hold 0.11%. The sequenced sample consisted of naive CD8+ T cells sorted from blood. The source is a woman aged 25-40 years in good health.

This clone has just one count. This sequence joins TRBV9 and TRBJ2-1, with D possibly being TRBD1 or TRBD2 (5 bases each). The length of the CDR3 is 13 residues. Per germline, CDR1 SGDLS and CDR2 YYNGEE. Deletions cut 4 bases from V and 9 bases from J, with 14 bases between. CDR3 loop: CASSPPRGIEQFF. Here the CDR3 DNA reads TGTGCCAGCAGCCCCCCGAGGGGTATTGAGCAGTTCTTC.

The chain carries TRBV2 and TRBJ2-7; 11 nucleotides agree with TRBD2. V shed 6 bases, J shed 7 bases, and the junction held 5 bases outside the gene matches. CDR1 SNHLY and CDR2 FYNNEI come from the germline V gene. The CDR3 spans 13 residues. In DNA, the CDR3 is TGTGCCAGCAGAGGACTAGCGGGTGGTGAGCAGTACTTC. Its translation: CASRGLAGGEQYF.

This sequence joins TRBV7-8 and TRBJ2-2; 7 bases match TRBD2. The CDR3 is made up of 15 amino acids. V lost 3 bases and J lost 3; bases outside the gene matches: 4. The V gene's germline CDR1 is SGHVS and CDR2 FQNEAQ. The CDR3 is CASSFWAGDTGELFF. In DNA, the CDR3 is TGTGCCAGCAGCTTCTGGGCGGGAGACACCGGGGAGCTGTTTTTT.